This is a list of T cell receptor beta chains from one sample in a study of T-cell reconstitution after alpha-beta-depleted transplantation in children. TCRdb re-derived calls from the PCR reads in MiXCR, one entry per CDR3 protein. The sample has roughly 500,000 distinct CDR3 sequences; around a third are singletons. Here the sequenced sample was PBMCs from the stem cell graft donor, taken from the stem cell graft. Receptors were obtained from a human donor who donated a stem cell graft to a child with aplastic anemia. The CDR3 runs from the conserved cysteine through the conserved F or W. Each record gives: V gene, J gene, D gene, clone size, CDR3 DNA, CDR3 protein. D genes are given only for firm matches. For some rows the clone size is stated as once, few or many, or as a class when expanded; others skip it.

v_call: TRBV28; j_call: TRBJ1-2; d_call: .; clone_size: .; cdr3_nt: .; cdr3_aa: CASSSSDRDYGYTF
v_call: TRBV12-3/TRBV12-4; j_call: TRBJ1-2; d_call: TRBD1; clone_size: few; cdr3_nt: TGTGCCAGCAGTGACAGGGCCTCCTACTATGGCTACACCTTC; cdr3_aa: CASSDRASYYGYTF
v_call: TRBV20-1; j_call: TRBJ2-7; d_call: TRBD1; clone_size: .; cdr3_nt: TGCAGTGCTGCCACAGGGGATCCCTACGAGCAGTACTTC; cdr3_aa: CSAATGDPYEQYF
v_call: TRBV11-2; j_call: TRBJ2-3; d_call: TRBD1; clone_size: .; cdr3_nt: TGTGCCAGCAGCTTAAACAAAGACAGGGTCCTTCTCACAGATACGCAGTATTTT; cdr3_aa: CASSLNKDRVLLTDTQYF
v_call: TRBV12-3/TRBV12-4; j_call: TRBJ2-5; d_call: TRBD2; clone_size: .; cdr3_nt: TGTGCCAGCAGAACTAAACGGGGGGGCCAAGAGACCCAGTACTTC; cdr3_aa: CASRTKRGGQETQYF
v_call: TRBV5-1; j_call: TRBJ1-1; d_call: .; clone_size: .; cdr3_nt: TGCGCCAGCGCAAACGCTCGGGGTAGAACTGAAGCTTTCTTT; cdr3_aa: CASANARGRTEAFF
v_call: TRBV18; j_call: TRBJ1-1; d_call: .; clone_size: many; cdr3_nt: TGTGCCAGCTCACCACAGGGACACACTGAAGCTTTCTTT; cdr3_aa: CASSPQGHTEAFF
v_call: TRBV25-1; j_call: TRBJ1-4; d_call: .; clone_size: .; cdr3_nt: TGTGCCAGCAGATCCCAGGGGCGGGAAAAACTGTTTTTT; cdr3_aa: CASRSQGREKLFF
v_call: TRBV20-1; j_call: TRBJ2-3; d_call: .; clone_size: .; cdr3_nt: TGCAGTGCTAGAGATGAAGGGAAGGCAGATACGCAGTATTTT; cdr3_aa: CSARDEGKADTQYF
v_call: TRBV7-3; j_call: TRBJ2-6; d_call: .; clone_size: .; cdr3_nt: TGTGCCAGCAGCCTAAGACACATCTCTGGGGCCAACGTCCTGACTTTC; cdr3_aa: CASSLRHISGANVLTF
v_call: TRBV6-2/TRBV6-3; j_call: TRBJ2-1; d_call: TRBD2; clone_size: .; cdr3_nt: TGTGCCAGCAGGCGAACAGGGACTAGCGGGGTCTCCTACAATGAGCAGTTCTTC; cdr3_aa: CASRRTGTSGVSYNEQFF
v_call: TRBV14; j_call: TRBJ2-2; d_call: .; clone_size: .; cdr3_nt: TGTGCCAGCAGCCAAGGTCGCGGAGTCGGGGAGCTGTTTTTT; cdr3_aa: CASSQGRGVGELFF
v_call: TRBV7-9; j_call: TRBJ1-3; d_call: TRBD1; clone_size: .; cdr3_nt: TGTGCCAGCAGCGGGCGATTCGGACAGGGAGATGGAAACACCATATATTTT; cdr3_aa: CASSGRFGQGDGNTIYF
v_call: TRBV7-2; j_call: TRBJ2-7; d_call: .; clone_size: .; cdr3_nt: TGTGCCAGCAGCTTCACGGGGGTCGGTCAGCACGAGCAGTACTTC; cdr3_aa: CASSFTGVGQHEQYF
v_call: TRBV7-2; j_call: TRBJ1-3; d_call: TRBD1; clone_size: few; cdr3_nt: TGTGCCAGCAGCTTAGTACAGGGGGCTTTTGGAAACACCATATATTTT; cdr3_aa: CASSLVQGAFGNTIYF
v_call: TRBV4-1; j_call: TRBJ1-1; d_call: TRBD1; clone_size: .; cdr3_nt: TGCGCCAGCAGCCATCCGGGACAGGGGGCTACTGAAGCTTTCTTT; cdr3_aa: CASSHPGQGATEAFF
v_call: TRBV12-3/TRBV12-4; j_call: TRBJ2-3; d_call: .; clone_size: few; cdr3_nt: TGTGCCAGCAGTTTCCTCCGGGGAGGCACAGATACGCAGTATTTT; cdr3_aa: CASSFLRGGTDTQYF
v_call: TRBV12-3/TRBV12-4; j_call: TRBJ2-5; d_call: .; clone_size: .; cdr3_nt: TGTGCCAGCAGGGAGGGTGTTAGAGAGACCCAGTACTTC; cdr3_aa: CASREGVRETQYF
v_call: TRBV12-3/TRBV12-4; j_call: TRBJ1-2; d_call: .; clone_size: .; cdr3_nt: TGTGCCAGCAGATTGACAGGAGGGTATGGCTACACCTTC; cdr3_aa: CASRLTGGYGYTF
v_call: TRBV10-3; j_call: TRBJ1-5; d_call: .; clone_size: .; cdr3_nt: TGTGCCATCAGGGGGAAGGGGCCCCAGCCCCAGCATTTT; cdr3_aa: CAIRGKGPQPQHF
v_call: TRBV15; j_call: TRBJ1-4; d_call: .; clone_size: few; cdr3_nt: TGTGCCACCAGCAGAGATTCGAGGGGAAGGGGAAAACTGTTTTTT; cdr3_aa: CATSRDSRGRGKLFF
v_call: TRBV29-1; j_call: TRBJ1-1; d_call: .; clone_size: few; cdr3_nt: TGCAGCGTTGAAGATTGGAGCACCGGACGGAACACTGAAGCTTTCTTT; cdr3_aa: CSVEDWSTGRNTEAFF
v_call: TRBV12-2; j_call: TRBJ2-7; d_call: .; clone_size: .; cdr3_nt: TGTGCAAGTCGCTTAGTAGGACAAGCCACGCCACAACCCTACGAGCAGTACTTC; cdr3_aa: CASRLVGQATPQPYEQYF
v_call: TRBV20-1; j_call: TRBJ2-1; d_call: TRBD2; clone_size: .; cdr3_nt: TGCAGTGCGGGCGGCGGGAGACGCTCCTACAATGAGCAGTTCTTC; cdr3_aa: CSAGGGRRSYNEQFF
v_call: TRBV27; j_call: TRBJ1-1; d_call: .; clone_size: few; cdr3_nt: TGTGCCAGCAGTTTATTAACCCCCGGAGGGGGGAATGAAGCTTTCTTT; cdr3_aa: CASSLLTPGGGNEAFF
v_call: TRBV5-1; j_call: TRBJ1-2; d_call: .; clone_size: few; cdr3_nt: TGCGCCAGCAGCTTGGGACAGTATAACTATGGCTACACCTTC; cdr3_aa: CASSLGQYNYGYTF
v_call: TRBV5-1; j_call: TRBJ2-3; d_call: .; clone_size: few; cdr3_nt: TGCGCCAGCAGCTTGGGACAGGAGTACACAGATACGCAGTATTTT; cdr3_aa: CASSLGQEYTDTQYF